These T cell receptor beta chains were read from a single sample in a study of T cells in Graves' hyperthyroidism and ophthalmopathy. TCRdb reprocessed the multiplex PCR reads via MiXCR and lists one record per CDR3 protein. The table has roughly 180,000 distinct CDR3 sequences, about 9.4% seen once. The source material was blood. These TCRs come from a woman between 18 and 30 years old with Graves' hyperthyroidism that later progressed to Graves' ophthalmopathy. CDR3s include the opening cysteine and the closing phenylalanine or tryptophan. D genes are given only for firm matches. Clone size, where shown, is once, few, many, or a class for clones that have expanded.

j_call v_call clone_size d_call cdr3_nt cdr3_aa
TRBJ2-2 TRBV11-2 many - TGTGCCAGCAGCTTCCGCCGGGACGCCGGGGAGCTGTTTTTT CASSFRRDAGELFF
TRBJ1-3 TRBV6-1 - - TGTGCCAGCAGTGTCCAGCCTTTCTCTGGAAACACCATATATTTT CASSVQPFSGNTIYF
TRBJ2-1 TRBV27 many TRBD1 TGTGCCAGCAGTTCAACAGGGGACTCCTACAATGAGCAGTTCTTC CASSSTGDSYNEQFF
TRBJ2-1 TRBV11-2 many - TGTGCCAGCAGCTTACCAGGCTCCTACAATGAGCAGTTCTTC CASSLPGSYNEQFF
TRBJ2-7 TRBV28 many - TGTGCCAGCAGAAGGACCTTTTCCTACGAGCAGTACTTC CASRRTFSYEQYF
TRBJ1-2 TRBV4-2 - - TGTGCCAGCAGCCAAGTTTCTGACAGTGGCTACACCTTC CASSQVSDSGYTF
TRBJ1-5 TRBV2 many - TGTGCCAGCAGTCAATCAAGGACAGATCAGCCCCAGCATTTT CASSQSRTDQPQHF
TRBJ2-7 TRBV30 many - TGTGCCTGGATGAGGGGCTACGAGCAGTACTTC CAWMRGYEQYF
TRBJ1-2 TRBV28 many - TGTGCCAGCACCCCCTTTGGGGGGAACTATGGCTACACCTTC CASTPFGGNYGYTF
TRBJ2-6 TRBV6-1 - - TGTGCCAGCAGTGCAGGGTTTGGGGCCAACGTCCTGACTTTC CASSAGFGANVLTF
TRBJ1-1 TRBV28 many TRBD1 TGTGCCAGCACCCATCCCGACAGGGGGAAAAGGGAAGCTTTCTTT CASTHPDRGKREAFF
TRBJ2-7 TRBV20-1 many TRBD1 TGCAGTGCTAGAGTCGTGTCAACAGGGGGCAAGGAGCAGTACTTC CSARVVSTGGKEQYF
TRBJ1-6 TRBV20-1 many TRBD1 TGCAGTGACCGTGGGACAGGGGGCATTTCTCATTCACCCCTCCACTTT CSDRGTGGISHSPLHF
TRBJ2-5 TRBV2 many - TGTGCCAGCAGGGGATGGCGGGGTTGGGAGACCCAGTACTTC CASRGWRGWETQYF
TRBJ2-3 TRBV20-1 - TRBD2 TGCAGTGCTATCAGGGGACTAGCGGGAGGCTATTCAGATACGCAGTATTTT CSAIRGLAGGYSDTQYF
TRBJ2-7 TRBV2 many - TGTGCCAGCAGTGATATCTTGGGGGAGGAGCAGTACTTC CASSDILGEEQYF